This TCR beta chain stems from a study of cytomegalovirus exposure and HLA in healthy donors. Using immunoSEQ multiplex PCR, the repertoire was profiled, and TCRdb retains in-frame clones only, with some absent. The data hold over 100,000 clones, with 75% to 90% observed a single time. Concerning this clone: Its antigen remains unknown.

Broader study findings: Cytomegalovirus association was assigned to approximately 180 TCR beta chains. In vitro work confirmed that a few CMV-associated chains recognize CMV antigens.

This TCR derives from a woman aged 18-29 years in good health and CMV-seronegative. Source material: PBMCs.

The CDR3 bases are TGTGCCAGCAGTTACTCGGGGGCGGACACTGAAGCTTTCTTT. Its translation: CASSYSGADTEAFF. The J gene is TRBJ1-1, the V gene TRBV6-5; D might be TRBD1 (6 bases). CDR1 MNHEY and CDR2 SVGAGI come from the germline V gene. This CDR3 contains 14 residues. Trimming stripped 0 bases from V and 3 bases from J, with 8 bases between.